Shown below are 14 T cell receptor beta chains from a single sample sequenced in a study of blood T cell repertoires in COVID-19. Libraries were prepared by immunoSEQ multiplex PCR; TCRdb keeps only in-frame clonotypes and omits some of them. The table includes 200,000 to 250,000 clones, roughly 90% detected once. Material: peripheral blood. These receptors all stem from a man aged 55-75 years with acute or convalescent COVID-19.

This chain joins TRBV29-1 and TRBJ1-2; D possibly corresponds to TRBD1 (5 bases). V lost 7 bases and J 3 bases, leaving 12 bases between the germline ends. CDR3 length equals 12 residues. Per the germline V gene, CDR1 is SQVTM and CDR2 is ANQGSEA. CDR3 sequence reads: CSATGGDYGYTF. In nucleotides, the CDR3 is TGCAGCGCTACAGGTGGCGACTATGGCTACACCTTC.

CDR3 sequence (DNA): TGTGCCAGCAGCTTGGAACAGGGGAATTCACCCCTCCACTTT. It translates to CASSLEQGNSPLHF. J is TRBJ1-6 and V is TRBV5-4; 7 bases align to TRBD1. The V and J ends lost 0 bases and 7 bases, in that order; junction bases with no gene match: 1. Per the germline V gene, CDR1 is SGHNT and CDR2 is YYREEE (reference sequence). CDR3 size: 14 residues.

The gene calls are TRBV6-6 and TRBJ2-7; D might be TRBD2 (6 bases). CDR3 length equals 13 residues. In germline, CDR1 is MNHNY, CDR2 SVGAGI (reference sequence). V was shortened by 5 bases and J by 7 bases, with 15 bases between the two germline ends. The CDR3 DNA reads TGTGCCAGCAGTACCGGGACGGCGGGAGAGCAGTACTTC. This codes for CASSTGTAGEQYF.

The genes are TRBV15 and TRBJ1-2, with D unclear. V was trimmed by 0 bases and J by 2 bases, leaving 7 bases between them. This CDR3 has 14 residues. Germline CDR1 is LNHNV and CDR2 is YYDKDF (reference sequence). The CDR3 loop reads CATSRDLRNYGYTF. The CDR3 DNA is TGTGCCACCAGCAGAGATCTGCGGAACTATGGCTACACCTTC.

This rearrangement joins TRBV5-1 to TRBJ2-1; 9 nucleotides agree with TRBD2. Germline CDR1 SGHRS, CDR2 YFSETQ. Trimming at V came to 0 bases and at J to 8 bases, leaving 12 bases not matched to a gene. The CDR3 contains 17 residues. This CDR3 reads CASSLASGLATSDEQFF. The CDR3 DNA follows: TGCGCCAGCAGCTTGGCTTCGGGACTAGCTACTTCCGATGAGCAGTTCTTC.

CDR3 DNA sequence: TGTGCCAGCAGCCGCCCCCCCGACACTGAAGCTTTCTTT. Its translation: CASSRPPDTEAFF. The V call is TRBV7-8, the J call TRBJ1-1; D ambiguous. CDR3 length: 13 amino acids. The germline V gene has CDR1 SGHVS and CDR2 FQNEAQ. Trimming cost V 5 bases and J 3 bases, with 10 bases left between them. Full variable domain (rest looked up from reference TRBV7-8 and TRBJ1-1): GAGVSQSPRYKVAKRGQDVALRCDPISGHVSLFWYQQALGQGPEFLTYFQNEAQLDKSGLPSDRFFAERPEGSVSTLKIQRTQQEDSAVYLCASSRPPDTEAFFGQGTRLTVV.

The chain links TRBV28 to TRBJ1-1; D unclear. This CDR3 has 12 residues. Germline CDR1 and CDR2: MDHEN and SYDVKM. V lost 2 bases, J lost 11 bases, and 12 bases lay in between. In DNA, the CDR3 is TGTGCCAGCAGTTTAAGAGGAACCATGGCTTTCTTT. Its protein product is CASSLRGTMAFF.

The chain has TRBV5-6 and TRBJ2-7; D is uncertain. The CDR3 runs 11 residues. The V end was cut by 3 bases, the J end by 3 bases, with 4 bases between. Germline lookup yields CDR1 SGHDT and CDR2 YYEEEE. The CDR3 protein is CASSSFYEQYF. In nucleotides, the CDR3 is TGTGCCAGCAGCTCATTCTACGAGCAGTACTTC.

This chain links TRBV9 with TRBJ2-2; 7 positions match TRBD1. V shed 0 bases and J 4 bases; nucleotides not matched to a gene: 3. In germline, CDR1 is SGDLS, CDR2 YYNGEE. CDR3 length: 15 residues. The CDR3 DNA sequence: TGTGCCAGCAGCGTAGGGGACAGCTTCACCGGGGAGCTGTTTTTT. Amino acid sequence: CASSVGDSFTGELFF.

This clone has only one observation. The V and J genes are TRBV18 and TRBJ2-3; 15 bases fit TRBD2. With 2 bases clipped from V and 4 bases from J, the junction kept 4 bases outside the gene matches. Germline V lookup: CDR1 KGHSH, CDR2 LQKENI. CDR3 size: 17 residues. CDR3 DNA sequence: TGTGCCAGCTCACCATCGGGACTAGCGGGAGGAGCAGATACGCAGTATTTT. It codes for CASSPSGLAGGADTQYF.

The V call is TRBV27, the J call TRBJ2-1; a possible D gene is TRBD2 (6 bases). Germline-derived CDR1 and CDR2 are MNHEY and SMNVEV (reference sequence). This CDR3 has 18 residues. The V end lost 4 bases, the J end lost 4 bases, and 23 bases lay between the germline ends. The CDR3 sequence: CASSSTYSLAGPYNEQFF. The CDR3 DNA reads TGTGCCAGCAGTTCCACCTACTCACTGGCGGGGCCTTACAATGAGCAGTTCTTC.

The rearrangement uses TRBV27 and TRBJ2-1; 12 bases agree with TRBD2. V was clipped by 5 bases and J by 9 bases; unmatched bases: 8. The CDR3 consists of 15 residues. CDR1 MNHEY and CDR2 SMNVEV come from the germline V gene (reference sequence). The CDR3 DNA is TGTGCCAGCAGTCTTCGACTAGCGGGAGTTTCTGAGCAGTTCTTC. As protein: CASSLRLAGVSEQFF.

V is TRBV30 and J is TRBJ1-2; D is unclear. Germline loops: CDR1 GTSNPN, CDR2 SVGIG (reference sequence). The CDR3 sequence is 17 residues long. Trimming cost V 4 bases and J 0 bases, with 21 bases left between them. Here the CDR3 DNA reads TGTGCCTGGACAACCCCTCCCCCTGGAGTTCCTAACTATGGCTACACCTTC. It yields the protein CAWTTPPPGVPNYGYTF.

The genes are TRBV11-2 and TRBJ2-1; 10 nucleotides line up with TRBD1. The germline CDR1 and CDR2 sequences are SGHAT and FQNNGV. CDR3 length: 18 amino acids. V shed 0 bases and J 2 bases; nucleotides not matched to a gene: 7. The CDR3 here is CASSLDPGTGAPYNEQFF. CDR3 coding DNA: TGTGCCAGCAGCTTAGATCCCGGGACAGGGGCTCCCTACAATGAGCAGTTCTTC.